These T cell receptor beta chains were read from a single sample in a study of blood T cell repertoires in COVID-19. Using immunoSEQ multiplex PCR, the repertoire was profiled, and TCRdb retains in-frame clones only, with some absent. The sample shows 50,000 to 65,000 clones, approximately 91% of them seen only once. Sequencing was performed on peripheral blood. The receptors shown here come from an older woman with active or convalescent COVID-19. CDR3s include the opening cysteine and the closing phenylalanine or tryptophan. The D gene is left open where the match is weak.

CDR3aa	CDR3nt	d_gene	v_gene	j_gene
CASSFSGILTTGELFF	TGTGCCAGCAGTTTTAGCGGGATACTAACCACCGGGGAGCTGTTTTTT	TRBD2	TRBV6-2/TRBV6-3	TRBJ2-2
CASREDGSYEQYF	TGTGCCAGTAGGGAGGACGGTTCCTACGAGCAGTACTTC	.	TRBV19	TRBJ2-7
CASSITGGSTYEQYF	TGTGCCAGTAGTATCACTGGCGGGTCCACCTACGAGCAGTACTTC	.	TRBV19	TRBJ2-7
CASSQDSGTGEAFF	TGCGCCAGCAGCCAAGATAGCGGGACGGGCGAAGCTTTCTTT	.	TRBV4-3	TRBJ1-1
CASSLAGGPYTQYF	TGTGCCAGCAGCTTAGCGGGAGGGCCATATACGCAGTATTTT	TRBD2	TRBV11-3	TRBJ2-3
CASSLWTGEDYGYTF	TGTGCCAGCAGCCTCTGGACAGGGGAAGACTATGGCTACACCTTC	TRBD1	TRBV3-1/TRBV3-2	TRBJ1-2
CASSLIEGQGKDTQYF	TGTGCCAGCAGCTTAATAGAGGGACAGGGGAAGGATACGCAGTATTTT	TRBD1	TRBV7-9	TRBJ2-3
CASGRTGFQETQYF	TGTGCCAGCGGTCGGACAGGGTTCCAAGAGACCCAGTACTTC	TRBD1	TRBV27	TRBJ2-5
CASSLPQDYGYTF	TGTGCCAGCAGTTTACCGCAGGACTATGGCTACACCTTC	.	TRBV28	TRBJ1-2
CASSPQGRGTGELFF	TGTGCCAGCAGCCCACAGGGAAGGGGGACCGGGGAGCTGTTTTTT	.	TRBV7-3	TRBJ2-2
CASSLRGGGLLEAFF	TGTGCCAGCAGTTTACGGGGTGGAGGGCTGCTTGAAGCTTTCTTT	.	TRBV27	TRBJ1-1
CATSDSRTLGSLDGYTF	TGTGCCACCAGTGATTCCCGGACTCTCGGATCCCTGGATGGCTACACCTTC	.	TRBV24-1	TRBJ1-2
CASSLAGTGGEQYF	TGTGCCAGCAGCTTAGCGGGGACAGGGGGCGAGCAGTACTTC	TRBD1	TRBV7-8	TRBJ2-7
CASSVSGDSPLHF	TGTGCCAGCAGCGTCTCCGGGGATTCACCCCTCCACTTT	.	TRBV7-2	TRBJ1-6
CASSLRGESGPQHF	TGTGCCAGCAGTTTAAGAGGTGAGTCTGGGCCCCAGCATTTT	.	TRBV9	TRBJ1-5
CASSLRGGGYTEAFF	TGTGCCAGCAGCTTGCGAGGCGGGGGGTACACTGAAGCTTTCTTT	.	TRBV5-5	TRBJ1-1